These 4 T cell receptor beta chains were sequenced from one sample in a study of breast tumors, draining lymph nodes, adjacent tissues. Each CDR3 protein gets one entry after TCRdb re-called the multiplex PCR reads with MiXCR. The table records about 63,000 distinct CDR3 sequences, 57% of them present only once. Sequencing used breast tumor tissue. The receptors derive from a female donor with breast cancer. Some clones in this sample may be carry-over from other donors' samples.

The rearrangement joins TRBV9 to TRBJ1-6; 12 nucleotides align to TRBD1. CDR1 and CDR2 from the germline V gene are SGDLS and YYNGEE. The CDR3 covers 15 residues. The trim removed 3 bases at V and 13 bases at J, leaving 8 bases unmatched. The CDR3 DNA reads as TGTGCCAGCAGCGGGGATGGGGACAGGGGGCGGCCCCTCCACTTT. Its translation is CASSGDGDRGRPLHF. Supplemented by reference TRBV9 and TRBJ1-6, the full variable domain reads DSGVTQTPKHLITATGQRVTLRCSPRSGDLSVYWYQQSLDQGLQFLIQYYNGEERAKGNILERFSAQQFPDLHSELNLSSLELGDSALYFCASSGDGDRGRPLHFGNGTRLTVT.

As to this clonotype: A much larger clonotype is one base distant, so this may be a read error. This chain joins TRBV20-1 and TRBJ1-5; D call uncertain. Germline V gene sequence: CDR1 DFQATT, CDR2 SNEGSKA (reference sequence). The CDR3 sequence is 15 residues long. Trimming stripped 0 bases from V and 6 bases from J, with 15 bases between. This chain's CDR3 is CSARDLVDGTQPQHF. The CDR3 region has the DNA TGCAGTGCTAGAGATCTAGTGGATGGCACTCAGCCCCAGCATTTT.

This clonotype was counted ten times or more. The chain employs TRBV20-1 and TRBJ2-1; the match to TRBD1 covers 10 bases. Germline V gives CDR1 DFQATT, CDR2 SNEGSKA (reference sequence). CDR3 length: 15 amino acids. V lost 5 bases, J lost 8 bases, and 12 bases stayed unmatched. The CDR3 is CSAVPPGTGAHEQFF. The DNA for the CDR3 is TGCAGTGCTGTACCTCCCGGGACAGGGGCTCATGAGCAGTTCTTC.

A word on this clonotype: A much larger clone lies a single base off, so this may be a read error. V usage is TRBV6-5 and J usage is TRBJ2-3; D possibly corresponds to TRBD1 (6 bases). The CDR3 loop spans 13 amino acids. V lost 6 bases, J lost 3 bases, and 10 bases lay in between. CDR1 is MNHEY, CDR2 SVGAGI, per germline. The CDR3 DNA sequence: TGTGCCAGCAGCCACGGGACAACAGATACGCAGTATTTT. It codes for CASSHGTTDTQYF.